The TCR beta chain described here comes from a study of technical replicates of blood from a few donors. The repertoire was sequenced with immunoSEQ multiplex PCR; TCRdb's copy has only in-frame clones and lacks some. The sample consists of tens of thousands of clones, roughly 94% of them appearing once. There are 17 residues in the CDR3. V shed 4 bases and J 6 bases; nucleotides not matched to a gene: 9. The germline CDR1 and CDR2 sequences are SGHRS and YFSETQ. This sequence originates from a human donor in good health. The sample taken for sequencing was T cells isolated from PBMCs. V usage is TRBV5-1 and J usage is TRBJ2-1; TRBD2 matches 14 bases. CDR3 sequence reads: CASSHPTGTSGSNEQFF. For the CDR3, the DNA is TGCGCCAGCAGCCATCCAACCGGGACTAGCGGGAGCAATGAGCAGTTCTTC.